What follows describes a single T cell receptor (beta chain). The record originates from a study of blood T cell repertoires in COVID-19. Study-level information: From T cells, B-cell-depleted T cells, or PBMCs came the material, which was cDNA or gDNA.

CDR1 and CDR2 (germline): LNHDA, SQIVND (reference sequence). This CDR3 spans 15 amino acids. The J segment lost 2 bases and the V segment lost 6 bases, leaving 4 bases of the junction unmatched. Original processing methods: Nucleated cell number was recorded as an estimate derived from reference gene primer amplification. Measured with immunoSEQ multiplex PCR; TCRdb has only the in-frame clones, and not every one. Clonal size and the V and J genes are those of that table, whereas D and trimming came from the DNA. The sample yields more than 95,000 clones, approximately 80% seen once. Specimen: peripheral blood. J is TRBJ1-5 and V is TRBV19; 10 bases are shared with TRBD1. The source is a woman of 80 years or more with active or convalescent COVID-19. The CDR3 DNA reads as TGTGCCAGTAGCCTCGGACAGGGGGGCAATCAGCCCCAGCATTTT. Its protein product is CASSLGQGGNQPQHF.